The TCR beta chain described here comes from a study of T cells after yellow fever vaccination. They built TCR cDNA with 5'RACE template switching, a step that put in a universal primer site and UMIs. MiXCR was run by TCRdb on the 5' RACE reads, yielding one entry per CDR3 protein. The top ten hold 15% of the sample, which has hundreds of thousands of distinct CDR3 sequences, around 12% seen once. This clonotype was seen ten or more times. What it binds is not known. The ends were cut back, 4 bases at V and 3 bases at J, with 7 bases in the middle. The CDR3 spans 12 residues. Germline assignment: CDR1 SGHDN and CDR2 FVKESK. Study-level points and caveats: Most clones from primary vaccination were detected again post-booster (roughly 95% CD4, 88% CD8).

The receptor comes from a man aged 25 to 40 who received the YFV17D yellow fever vaccine. The chain couples TRBV14 to TRBJ2-7; no clear D. The material sequenced was PBMCs, taken on the day of the yellow fever booster vaccination. As DNA, the CDR3 is TGTGCCAGCAGCCGAGGTTACTACGAGCAGTACTTC. It encodes CASSRGYYEQYF. Full variable domain (remainder filled in from reference TRBV14 and TRBJ2-7): EAGVTQFPSHSVIEKGQTVTLRCDPISGHDNLYWYRRVMGKEIKFLLHFVKESKQDESGMPNNRFLAERTGGTYSTLKVQPAELEDSGVYFCASSRGYYEQYFGPGTRLTVT.